These 5 T cell receptor beta chains were sequenced from one sample in a study of cytomegalovirus exposure and HLA in healthy donors. Primers for the PCR totalled 60 Vbeta and 13 Jbeta. Data came from immunoSEQ multiplex PCR; TCRdb stores just in-frame clones and leaves some out. The sample yields more than 100,000 clones, around 75% seen once. The sequenced sample was PBMCs. Receptors originate from a man aged 25 to 45 in good health and CMV-seronegative.

The CDR3 DNA follows: TGCGCCAGCAGCTTACCGGGACAGCCCTCGTCGGACACCGGGGAGCTGTTTTTT. It is translated as CASSLPGQPSSDTGELFF. The V gene is TRBV5-1, the J gene TRBJ2-2; the match to TRBD1 covers 7 bases. The V gene's germline CDR1 is SGHRS and CDR2 YFSETQ. This CDR3 has 18 amino acids. The ends lost 2 bases at V and 3 bases at J; junction bases unmatched: 13.

The CDR3 DNA reads as TGTGCCAGAGGCCGGGACAATGGCGGGAACACTGAAGCTTTCTTT. It codes for CARGRDNGGNTEAFF. This chain links TRBV27 with TRBJ1-1; D may be TRBD1 (6 bases). The length of the CDR3 is 15 residues. In germline, CDR1 is MNHEY, CDR2 SMNVEV (reference sequence). Between the trimmed V and J ends, which lost 9 bases and 1 base, there was a span of 18 bases.

Here the CDR3 reads CASSFETGPYEQYF. The CDR3 DNA reads as TGTGCCAGCAGTTTCGAGACAGGGCCCTACGAGCAGTACTTC. The V call is TRBV6-5, the J call TRBJ2-7; TRBD1 aligns across 7 bases. Germline CDR1 is MNHEY and CDR2 is SVGAGI. V lost 4 bases, J lost 2 bases, and 5 bases stayed unmatched. This CDR3 comprises 14 residues.

This clone was counted a few times. V gene TRBV6-5 combines with J gene TRBJ2-6; D remains unclear. The CDR3 runs 13 residues. The V end lost 6 bases, the J end lost 0 bases, and 3 bases lay between the germline ends. CDR1 and CDR2 (germline): MNHEY, SVGAGI. The CDR3 spells CASRSSGANVLTF. CDR3 DNA sequence: TGTGCCAGCAGGAGCTCTGGGGCCAACGTCCTGACTTTC.

The chain carries TRBV28 and TRBJ1-2, with a tentative D call TRBD1 (6 bases). The V end lost 2 bases, the J end lost 4 bases, and 14 bases lay between the germline ends. The CDR3 sequence is 15 residues long. The germline CDR1 and CDR2 sequences are MDHEN and SYDVKM. Written as DNA, the CDR3 is TGTGCCAGCAGTTTACAGGGGCTCCTTACCTATGGCTACACCTTC. Its translation: CASSLQGLLTYGYTF.